The 32 T cell receptor beta chains listed next were all sequenced from one sample in a study of resident and recirculating memory T cells in vitiligo. The table came from immunoSEQ multiplex PCR; TCRdb's copy has only in-frame clones and leaves some out. The sample holds tens of thousands of clones, roughly nine tenths seen once. The sequencing input was blood. The source of these receptors is a male donor with vitiligo.

The rearrangement uses TRBV5-1 and TRBJ1-5; TRBD1 matches 7 bases. Germline CDR1 reads SGHRS; CDR2 reads YFSETQ. The V segment lost 0 bases and the J segment 0 bases; nucleotides outside the gene matches: 0. This CDR3 spans 15 amino acids. The CDR3 region is CASSLGDSSNQPQHF. In DNA form, the CDR3 reads TGCGCCAGCAGCTTGGGGGACAGTAGCAATCAGCCCCAGCATTTT.

The gene calls are TRBV7-2 and TRBJ2-2, with 8 bases identical to TRBD2. The J segment lost 5 bases and the V segment lost 1 base, leaving 6 bases of the junction unmatched. CDR1 is SGHTA and CDR2 is FQGNSA in the germline V gene. The CDR3 runs to 16 residues. As DNA, the CDR3 is TGTGCCAGCAGCTTAGGCGGGGGGCTGCTTACCGGGGAGCTGTTTTTT. This translates into CASSLGGGLLTGELFF.

This chain uses TRBV5-6 with TRBJ1-6; tentative D call: TRBD1 (5 bases). Germline V gene lookup returns CDR1 SGHDT and CDR2 YYEEEE. V lost 4 bases to trimming and J lost 8 bases, with 16 bases between them. CDR3 length equals 15 residues. Here the CDR3 DNA reads TGTGCCAGCAGCCCGATCCTCGGGGGGGATTCACCCCTCCACTTT. The encoded protein is CASSPILGGDSPLHF.

CDR3 DNA: TGTGCCAGCAGCTTAAACGGGGGGGTCGTCAATGAGCAGTTCTTC. Its protein product is CASSLNGGVVNEQFF. This chain connects TRBV7-3 to TRBJ2-1; 8 bases align to TRBD2. Unmatched junction bases numbered 5, after V lost 1 base and J lost 6 bases. In germline, CDR1 is SGHTA, CDR2 FQGTGA. CDR3 length: 15 residues. Looking up the rest from reference TRBV7-3 and TRBJ2-1 gives the full variable domain: GAGVSQTPSNKVTEKGKYVELRCDPISGHTALYWYRQSLGQGPEFLIYFQGTGAADDSGLPNDRFFAVRPEGSVSTLKIQRTERGDSAVYLCASSLNGGVVNEQFFGPGTRLTVL.

The J gene is TRBJ2-5, the V gene TRBV7-7; weak D call: TRBD2 (7 bases). The CDR3 length is 16 residues. The V end lost 1 base, the J end lost 5 bases, and 17 bases lay between the germline ends. CDR1 and CDR2 from the germline V gene are SSHAT and FNYEAQ (reference sequence). CDR3 nucleotides: TGTGCCAGCAGCTTAGGACTCGGGGGGCCGGCGGAGACCCAGTACTTC. The encoded protein is CASSLGLGGPAETQYF.

This clone was counted ten times or more. The gene calls are TRBV9 and TRBJ1-2, with D perhaps TRBD1 (5 bases). The CDR3 loop spans 15 amino acids. V was trimmed by 0 bases and J by 3 bases, leaving 12 bases between them. CDR1 is SGDLS, CDR2 YYNGEE, per germline. In DNA, the CDR3 is TGTGCCAGCAGCGTAGACACGGCAGGGTACTATGGCTACACCTTC. Amino acids: CASSVDTAGYYGYTF.

This clone was seen just once. The chain joins TRBV5-4 to TRBJ2-1; 13 nucleotides align to TRBD2. This CDR3 has 14 residues. Germline V gene sequence: CDR1 SGHNT, CDR2 YYREEE (reference sequence). Trimming removed 7 bases from V and 10 bases from J; junction bases left unmatched: 8. This CDR3 is CASQLAGGSGEQFF. CDR3 in DNA: TGTGCCAGCCAACTAGCGGGGGGGTCTGGAGAGCAGTTCTTC.

The V gene is TRBV13, the J gene TRBJ2-3; 12 bases align to TRBD2. This CDR3 comprises 16 residues. J gave up 2 bases and V 5 bases, and 5 bases lay outside the gene matches. Germline V gene data show CDR1 as PRHDT and CDR2 as FYEKMQ (reference sequence). The CDR3 nucleotides read TGTGCCAGCAGCGCCCTAGCGGGGGGGTTCACAGATACGCAGTATTTT. Its protein is CASSALAGGFTDTQYF.

The chain is built from TRBV5-1 and TRBJ1-1; TRBD1 agrees at 7 bases. The CDR3 covers 15 residues. CDR1 is SGHRS and CDR2 is YFSETQ in the germline V gene. Unmatched junction bases numbered 6, after V lost 3 bases and J lost 1 base. CDR3 sequence: CASSYSGQKNTEAFF. The CDR3 DNA is TGCGCCAGCAGCTACTCGGGACAGAAGAACACTGAAGCTTTCTTT.

This clone was observed once. The chain combines TRBV18 with TRBJ1-1; tentatively, D is TRBD1 (5 bases). The CDR3 runs to 15 residues. Germline V CDR1 and CDR2: KGHSH, LQKENI. Trimming pared 3 bases from V and 2 bases from J, leaving 13 bases between. The CDR3 nucleotides are TGTGCCAGCTCACCTTCTGACGGGGGTAACACTGAAGCTTTCTTT. Translated: CASSPSDGGNTEAFF.

The rearrangement joins TRBV7-9 to TRBJ1-1; a possible D gene is TRBD1 (5 bases). CDR1 and CDR2 (germline): SEHNR, FQNEAQ (reference sequence). The CDR3 is 15 amino acids. Deletions cut 5 bases from V and 0 bases from J, with 13 bases between. CDR3 amino acids: CASSPTWGLNTEAFF. The CDR3 nucleotides are TGTGCCAGCAGCCCGACTTGGGGCTTGAACACTGAAGCTTTCTTT. The variable domain in full, completed from reference TRBV7-9 and TRBJ1-1, reads DTGVSQNPRHKITKRGQNVTFRCDPISEHNRLYWYRQTLGQGPEFLTYFQNEAQLEKSRLLSDRFSAERPKGSFSTLEIQRTEQGDSAMYLCASSPTWGLNTEAFFGQGTRLTVV.

The chain couples TRBV4-3 to TRBJ2-7; tentative D call: TRBD1 (5 bases). The CDR3 has 15 residues. Germline V gives CDR1 LGHNA, CDR2 YSLEER. V gave up 2 bases and J gave up 3 bases, with 14 bases separating them. For the CDR3, the DNA is TGCGCCAGCAGCCAATATACAGGTTCCCTCTACGAGCAGTACTTC. Its protein is CASSQYTGSLYEQYF.

Only one count was recorded for this clone. This chain connects TRBV7-2 to TRBJ2-3; D is perhaps TRBD2 (5 bases). The germline V gene encodes CDR1 SGHTA and CDR2 FQGNSA. V was cut by 2 bases and J by 6 bases, with 9 bases left in between. This CDR3 has 13 amino acids. CDR3 amino acids: CASSLTGRDTQYF. The CDR3 DNA follows: TGTGCCAGCAGCTTAACGGGAAGGGATACGCAGTATTTT.

J is TRBJ1-1 and V is TRBV14, with TRBD1 matching 7 bases. Germline V gene sequence: CDR1 SGHDN, CDR2 FVKESK. With 4 bases clipped from V and 5 bases from J, the junction kept 7 bases outside the gene matches. This CDR3 spans 14 amino acids. CDR3 residues: CASSPTGARTEAFF. The CDR3 DNA follows: TGTGCCAGCAGCCCTACAGGGGCGCGAACTGAAGCTTTCTTT.

The rearrangement uses TRBV4-2 and TRBJ2-2; 11 nucleotides agree with TRBD1. The CDR3 is made up of 18 amino acids. The V segment lost 3 bases and the J segment 1 base; nucleotides outside the gene matches: 7. Per the germline V gene, CDR1 is LGHNA and CDR2 is YNFKEQ. The CDR3 DNA sequence: TGTGCCAGCAGCCACAGGACAGGGGGCTCAAAGAACACCGGGGAGCTGTTTTTT. Translation gives CASSHRTGGSKNTGELFF.

V usage is TRBV28 and J usage is TRBJ2-7; 8 nucleotides agree with TRBD1. V lost 6 bases, J lost 7 bases, and 11 bases stayed unmatched. Germline loops: CDR1 MDHEN, CDR2 SYDVKM. This CDR3 has 14 amino acids. The CDR3 loop is CASRRTGRRLEQYF. The CDR3 DNA is TGTGCCAGCAGGAGGACAGGGAGGCGCCTAGAGCAGTACTTC. Complete variable domain (other parts from reference TRBV28 and TRBJ2-7): DVKVTQSSRYLVKRTGEKVFLECVQDMDHENMFWYRQDPGLGLRLIYFSYDVKMKEKGDIPEGYSVSREKKERFSLILESASTNQTSMYLCASRRTGRRLEQYFGPGTRLTVT.

V usage is TRBV6-4 and J usage is TRBJ2-3; TRBD2 agrees at 7 bases. CDR3 length: 14 residues. V trimming: 4 bases; J trimming: 6 bases; junction bases outside the gene matches: 7. The germline gives CDR1 MRHNA, CDR2 SNTAGT. CDR3 in DNA: TGTGCCAGCAGTGTTACTAGCGATCCCGATACGCAGTATTTT. This translates into CASSVTSDPDTQYF.

The chain joins TRBV7-9 to TRBJ2-3; D not resolved. CDR1 is SEHNR and CDR2 is FQNEAQ in the germline V gene (reference sequence). V shed 5 bases and J shed 0 bases, with 15 bases lying between them. The CDR3 is 16 amino acids. The CDR3 sequence is CASSPRRSGSTDTQYF. In nucleotides, the CDR3 is TGTGCCAGCAGCCCGCGTCGGTCGGGTAGCACAGATACGCAGTATTTT. Full variable domain (missing parts from reference TRBV7-9 and TRBJ2-3): DTGVSQNPRHKITKRGQNVTFRCDPISEHNRLYWYRQTLGQGPEFLTYFQNEAQLEKSRLLSDRFSAERPKGSFSTLEIQRTEQGDSAMYLCASSPRRSGSTDTQYFGPGTRLTVL.

This chain links TRBV5-1 with TRBJ1-2; 8 bases fit TRBD1. The CDR3 runs 12 residues. Germline loops: CDR1 SGHRS, CDR2 YFSETQ. The V gene end was trimmed by 3 bases and the J gene end by 7 bases; junction bases not matched to a gene: 2. The CDR3 loop is CASSYDRGGYTF. DNA for the CDR3: TGCGCCAGCAGCTATGACAGGGGTGGCTACACCTTC.

J is TRBJ1-2 and V is TRBV9, with a possible D match to TRBD1 (5 bases). CDR1 is SGDLS and CDR2 is YYNGEE in the germline V gene. V gave up 1 base and J gave up 2 bases, with 9 bases separating them. The CDR3 covers 14 residues. The CDR3 sequence is CASSVTGDNYGYTF. The CDR3 DNA reads TGTGCCAGCAGCGTAACGGGGGACAACTATGGCTACACCTTC.

Only a few counts were recorded for this clone. The chain uses TRBV4-3 and TRBJ1-1, with 9 bases matching TRBD1. The V segment lost 0 bases and the J segment 4 bases; nucleotides outside the gene matches: 9. There are 17 residues in the CDR3. Germline assignment: CDR1 LGHNA and CDR2 YSLEER. CDR3 DNA: TGCGCCAGCAGCCAAGAGCCTCCGGGACAGGGAGCCACTGAAGCTTTCTTT. It encodes CASSQEPPGQGATEAFF.

The chain links TRBV9 to TRBJ1-3, with TRBD1 as a possible D gene (5 bases). V lost 0 bases and J lost 2, with 9 bases in between. CDR1 SGDLS and CDR2 YYNGEE come from the germline V gene. This CDR3 region has 15 residues. For the CDR3, the DNA is TGTGCCAGCAGCGTAGCGGGGGAAGCTGGAAACACCATATATTTT. This sequence encodes CASSVAGEAGNTIYF.

This clone was recorded only once. CDR3 region: CASSLVAGAVNTEAFF. In DNA, the CDR3 is TGTGCCAGCAGCTTAGTGGCGGGGGCAGTCAACACTGAAGCTTTCTTT. The rearrangement uses TRBV7-9 and TRBJ1-1, with a possible D match to TRBD1 (6 bases). V was cut by 1 base and J by 2 bases, with 14 bases left in between. The CDR3 runs to 16 residues. Germline loops: CDR1 SEHNR, CDR2 FQNEAQ (reference sequence).

This clone came up once. The rearrangement links TRBV7-9 to TRBJ2-1; 15 bases agree with TRBD2. The CDR3 totals 18 residues. Trimming removed 2 bases from V and 6 bases from J; junction bases left unmatched: 8. Germline lookup yields CDR1 SEHNR and CDR2 FQNEAQ (reference sequence). The CDR3: CASSLRRTSGGAGNEQFF. The CDR3, as DNA: TGTGCCAGCAGCTTAAGGCGGACTAGCGGGGGGGCGGGCAATGAGCAGTTCTTC. Drawing the rest from reference TRBV7-9 and TRBJ2-1, the complete variable domain is DTGVSQNPRHKITKRGQNVTFRCDPISEHNRLYWYRQTLGQGPEFLTYFQNEAQLEKSRLLSDRFSAERPKGSFSTLEIQRTEQGDSAMYLCASSLRRTSGGAGNEQFFGPGTRLTVL.

This chain uses TRBV28 with TRBJ2-1, with 8 positions matching TRBD2. CDR3 size: 12 residues. The germline CDR1 and CDR2 sequences are MDHEN and SYDVKM. The V segment lost 2 bases and the J segment 9 bases; nucleotides outside the gene matches: 0. This CDR3 is CASSLLAGEQFF. CDR3 nucleotides: TGTGCCAGCAGTTTACTAGCGGGTGAGCAGTTCTTC.

CDR3 region: CASGLADRSGANVLTF. In nucleotides, the CDR3 is TGTGCTAGTGGTTTGGCGGACAGGTCTGGGGCCAACGTCCTGACTTTC. This chain uses TRBV12-5 with TRBJ2-6; TRBD1 aligns across 7 bases. The V segment lost 1 base and the J segment 1 base; nucleotides outside the gene matches: 1. The germline gives CDR1 LGHNT, CDR2 FRNRAP. This CDR3 contains 16 residues.

This chain uses TRBV2 with TRBJ2-1, with 9 bases that match TRBD2. The CDR3 length is 17 residues. Germline CDR1 is SNHLY and CDR2 is FYNNEI. V lost 2 bases and J lost 3; bases outside the gene matches: 8. The CDR3 is CASSEYSGLASYNEQFF. Written as DNA, the CDR3 is TGTGCCAGCAGTGAATATTCAGGACTAGCGAGCTACAATGAGCAGTTCTTC.

The chain employs TRBV19 and TRBJ1-1; 9 bases align to TRBD1. V shed 1 base, J shed 0 bases, and the junction held 12 bases outside the gene matches. The CDR3 consists of 19 residues. Per germline, CDR1 LNHDA and CDR2 SQIVND (reference sequence). CDR3 amino acids: CASSIGGTGTIAMNTEAFF. DNA for the CDR3: TGTGCCAGTAGTATAGGGGGGACAGGGACTATTGCTATGAACACTGAAGCTTTCTTT.

This chain links TRBV6-1 with TRBJ1-1; D is possibly TRBD1 (5 bases). V shed 1 base and J shed 10 bases, with 10 bases lying between them. Germline V CDR1 and CDR2: MNHNS, SASEGT. This CDR3 has 12 amino acids. The CDR3 loop is CASSEVGRGAFF. DNA of the CDR3: TGTGCCAGCAGTGAAGTCGGGAGGGGAGCTTTCTTT.

The chain is built from TRBV4-1 and TRBJ2-1; 9 bases map to TRBD2. With 9 bases clipped from V and 4 bases from J, the junction kept 10 bases outside the gene matches. Germline CDR1 MGHRA, CDR2 YSYEKL. CDR3 length: 15 amino acids. In DNA, the CDR3 is TGCGCCAGTGGGCTGGGGCGGGGGGGTTACAATGAGCAGTTCTTC. It translates to CASGLGRGGYNEQFF.

V and J are TRBV5-8 and TRBJ2-1; 10 bases match TRBD1. V lost 3 bases, J lost 7 bases, and 19 bases stayed unmatched. Germline CDR1 reads SGHTS; CDR2 reads YDEGEE. The CDR3 runs 19 residues. CDR3: CASSSFLRLTGGAENEQFF. CDR3 in DNA: TGTGCCAGCAGCTCCTTTCTCCGATTGACAGGGGGCGCAGAAAATGAGCAGTTCTTC.

The gene calls are TRBV4-1 and TRBJ1-2; no clear D. With 3 bases removed from V and 4 bases from J, the gap between germline ends came to 18 bases. Germline CDR1 is MGHRA and CDR2 is YSYEKL. The CDR3 is made up of 16 amino acids. The CDR3 region has the DNA TGCGCCAGCAGCCAGGCCAGACTGGGAGATTTCTATGGCTACACCTTC. Translation gives CASSQARLGDFYGYTF.